In this sample, the clone carrying this TCR beta chain turned up many times. The CDR3 is 19 residues long. Germline CDR1 reads DFQATT; CDR2 reads SNEGSKA (reference sequence). The junction had 21 bases not matched to a gene; V was cut back by 3 bases and J by 3 bases. The data are from a study of T-cell reconstitution after alpha-beta-depleted transplantation in children. TCRbeta library preparation incorporated unique molecular identifiers. In TCRdb, the PCR reads were re-called with MiXCR into one record per CDR3 protein. The table lists 360,000 or so distinct CDR3 sequences, roughly 20% of them singletons.

The sequence was obtained from a human donor who donated a stem cell graft to a child with acute myeloid leukemia. The chain links TRBV20-1 to TRBJ2-7; 9 bases are shared with TRBD1. This specimen was PBMCs from the stem cell graft donor, taken from the stem cell graft. The CDR3 sequence: CSARGQNRTGDLKVYEQYF. In DNA, the CDR3 is TGCAGTGCTAGGGGTCAGAATCGGACAGGGGACCTCAAGGTCTACGAGCAGTACTTC.